This TCR beta chain was recorded in a study of cytomegalovirus exposure and HLA in healthy donors. Study-wide results and limits: Presence/absence analyses assumed roughly uniform sequencing depth across donors, which may not hold. The study put some 150 TCR beta chains on its list as cytomegalovirus-associated.

Losses at the gene ends were 1 base for V and 2 bases for J; bases not matched to a gene: 3. This CDR3 contains 15 residues. Germline-derived CDR1 and CDR2 are SGHTA and FQGNSA. In this sample, this clone turned up a few times. Antigen specificity is unknown. The PCR ran on 60 Vbeta and 13 Jbeta primers. Assay used: immunoSEQ multiplex PCR; TCRdb lists only in-frame clones, some missing. This table has around 84,000 clones, around 79% appearing once. The sequencing input was PBMCs. The receptor comes from a human donor in good health. The genes are TRBV7-2 and TRBJ2-3, with 7 bases fitting TRBD2. This chain's CDR3 is CASSLVSGDTDTQYF. The CDR3 DNA reads as TGTGCCAGCAGCTTAGTGAGCGGGGACACAGATACGCAGTATTTT.